The 14 T cell receptor beta chains below all came from one sample that was sequenced in a study of vaccination and CD4 T cells after COVID-19. Treatment defined: approximately 9-day PBMC culture with coronavirus spike peptide pools or control peptides (ViraFEST assay). Researchers used the Oncomine TCR Beta short-read assay to sequence DNA from cultured CD4+ T cells. One entry per CDR3 protein, called by TCRdb with MiXCR from the PCR reads. The sample carries 10,000 to 11,000 distinct CDR3 sequences, around 58% recorded once. Their antigen targets remain unknown. Sequencing was done on a sample of CD4+ T cells from blood, cultured in vitro. The source of these receptors is a human donor who had recovered from COVID-19.

The J gene is TRBJ1-1, the V gene TRBV7-8; TRBD1 agrees at 7 bases. The CDR3 covers 16 residues. Per the germline V gene, CDR1 is SGHVS and CDR2 is FQNEAQ. J gave up 0 bases and V 6 bases, and 10 bases lay outside the gene matches. The DNA for the CDR3 is TGTGCCAGCAGATTTGGACAGGAAAACCTGAACACTGAAGCTTTCTTT. It codes for CASRFGQENLNTEAFF.

As concerns this clonotype: Relative to the germline gene, one junction end is altered; a read error may explain this. The J gene is TRBJ2-7, the V gene TRBV10-3; a possible D gene is TRBD1 (6 bases). The CDR3 loop spans 14 amino acids. Germline V gene lookup returns CDR1 ENHRY and CDR2 SYGVKD. The CDR3 region is CAISDGGNHYGQYF. CDR3 DNA sequence: TGTGCCATCAGTGATGGGGGCAACCATTACGGGCAGTACTTC.

This clonotype was seen a handful of times. This rearrangement joins TRBV15 to TRBJ2-5; possibly TRBD2 for D (7 bases). Germline CDR1 and CDR2: LNHNV and YYDKDF (reference sequence). The CDR3 totals 15 residues. V shed 0 bases and J shed 4 bases, with 12 bases lying between them. In DNA, the CDR3 is TGTGCCACCAGCAGAGATGTCCGGGGGGCAGAGACCCAGTACTTC. As protein: CATSRDVRGAETQYF. Using reference TRBV15 and TRBJ2-5 for the parts outside the CDR3, the full variable domain is DAMVIQNPRYQVTQFGKPVTLSCSQTLNHNVMYWYQQKSSQAPKLLFHYYDKDFNNEADTPDNFQSRRPNTSFCFLDIRSPGLGDTAMYLCATSRDVRGAETQYFGPGTRLLVL.

This clonotype came up once. The chain recombines TRBV2 with TRBJ1-2; no firm D call. This CDR3 region has 14 residues. Germline V gene lookup returns CDR1 SNHLY and CDR2 FYNNEI. The V gene lost 3 bases and the J gene lost 7 bases, with 15 bases spanning the gap. CDR3 region: CASSDLSDWGGYTF. The CDR3 region has the DNA TGTGCCAGCAGTGATCTCTCTGATTGGGGTGGCTACACCTTC.

The gene calls are TRBV14 and TRBJ2-3; the D is unclear. V was trimmed by 6 bases and J by 6 bases, leaving 13 bases between them. Germline-derived CDR1 and CDR2 are SGHDN and FVKESK. There are 13 residues in the CDR3. The CDR3 DNA reads TGTGCCAGCAGTCTTCAAACACCGGATACGCAGTATTTT. This gives the protein CASSLQTPDTQYF.

This chain links TRBV7-2 with TRBJ1-2, with 7 nucleotides matching TRBD1. The V segment lost 3 bases and the J segment 4 bases; nucleotides outside the gene matches: 2. This CDR3 has 13 amino acids. Germline V gene sequence: CDR1 SGHTA, CDR2 FQGNSA. The chain's CDR3 is CASSLAGGYGYTF. As DNA, the CDR3 is TGTGCCAGCAGCTTGGCAGGGGGCTATGGCTACACCTTC.

V is TRBV2 and J is TRBJ2-3; no clear D. CDR3 length: 13 amino acids. CDR1 and CDR2 from the germline V gene are SNHLY and FYNNEI. Trimming removed 6 bases from V and 6 bases from J, with 13 bases in between. The CDR3 nucleotides read TGTGCCAGCAGGGCTTTCTCTGTGGATACGCAGTATTTT. This gives the protein CASRAFSVDTQYF.

The chain uses TRBV5-4 and TRBJ2-5; D is undetermined. This CDR3 comprises 15 residues. Germline CDR1 reads SGHNT; CDR2 reads YYREEE (reference sequence). V was pared by 0 bases and J by 3 bases, with 12 bases between. The CDR3 loop is CASSLGLVTEETQYF. CDR3 bases: TGTGCCAGCAGCTTGGGTTTGGTTACAGAAGAGACCCAGTACTTC.

V gene TRBV19 combines with J gene TRBJ1-1; D is perhaps TRBD1 (5 bases). CDR3 size: 13 residues. The germline gives CDR1 LNHDA, CDR2 SQIVND (reference sequence). Deletions cut 4 bases from V and 4 bases from J, with 10 bases between. CDR3 in DNA: TGTGCCAGTAGTACCAGGGCTAGCACTGAAGCTTTCTTT. Protein: CASSTRASTEAFF.

The V and J genes are TRBV10-2 and TRBJ1-1; possible D gene TRBD1, 6 bases. The CDR3 sequence is 13 residues long. CDR1 is WSHSY, CDR2 SAAADI, per germline. Deletions cut 7 bases from V and 4 bases from J, with 13 bases between. CDR3 in amino acids: CASKQGWGTEAFF. The CDR3 nucleotides are TGCGCCAGCAAACAGGGTTGGGGCACTGAAGCTTTCTTT.

CDR3 sequence: CSARDVSGRIFNYGYTF. In nucleotides, the CDR3 is TGCAGTGCTAGAGATGTGTCCGGCAGGATATTTAACTATGGCTACACCTTC. The chain employs TRBV20-1 and TRBJ1-2; D is undetermined. The length of the CDR3 is 17 residues. Trimming stripped 0 bases from V and 1 base from J, with 18 bases between. In germline, CDR1 is DFQATT, CDR2 SNEGSKA (reference sequence).

This rearrangement joins TRBV24-1 to TRBJ1-2; D ambiguous. Germline loops: CDR1 KGHDR, CDR2 SFDVKD. The CDR3 has 13 residues. V was cut by 4 bases and J by 2 bases, with 7 bases left in between. The CDR3 nucleotides are TGTGCCACCAGTGACCCCAGAAACTATGGCTACACCTTC. Translation: CATSDPRNYGYTF.

V gene TRBV20-1 combines with J gene TRBJ2-3, with 7 bases that match TRBD2. Germline values: CDR1 DFQATT, CDR2 SNEGSKA (reference sequence). V shed 2 bases, J shed 5 bases, and the junction held 1 base outside the gene matches. CDR3 length equals 12 residues. The CDR3 region is CSARTGGDTQYF. The CDR3 DNA is TGCAGTGCTAGAACGGGGGGAGATACGCAGTATTTT.

This chain joins TRBV27 and TRBJ1-2; a possible D gene is TRBD1 (6 bases). CDR1 is MNHEY, CDR2 SMNVEV, per germline (reference sequence). This CDR3 has 14 residues. V was cut by 6 bases and J by 12 bases, with 23 bases left in between. This CDR3 reads CASSPVGGLGGHTF. The DNA of the CDR3 is TGTGCCAGCAGCCCAGTGGGGGGGCTAGGAGGCCACACCTTC.